This TCR beta chain was identified in a study of cytomegalovirus exposure and HLA in healthy donors. In the study overall: Both the roughly 120 validation repertoires and the 666 first-cohort repertoires used the same platform, as reported by a later analysis. Study observations and caveats: In vitro checks showed that three CMV-associated chains really do target CMV antigens. The classifier was said to identify cytomegalovirus status with high specificity and sensitivity. Many donors shared some public TCRs, even though most TCR sequences were rare.

Some clones are missing from TCRdb's copy, which holds only in-frame ones; the method was immunoSEQ multiplex PCR. Of approximately 70,000 clones listed, just under 95% were seen once; the top ten hold roughly 3%. In regard to this clone: Its antigen is currently unknown.

This CDR3 region has 17 residues. Looked up from germline, CDR1 is LNHNV and CDR2 is YYDKDF (reference sequence). After removal of 0 bases from V and 5 bases from J, the junction contained 6 bases not matched to a gene. The TCR sequence derives from a woman aged 18-30 years in good health and CMV-seropositive. The specimen sequenced was PBMCs. The chain carries TRBV15 and TRBJ2-2, with TRBD2 matching 10 bases. The CDR3 DNA sequence: TGTGCCACCAGCAGAGACCAGCTAGCGGGAGAAACCGGGGAGCTGTTTTTT. This encodes CATSRDQLAGETGELFF.